A single sample gave rise to the 14 T cell receptor beta chains below, sequenced in a study of T cell changes during pregnancy in multiple sclerosis. Sequencing used immunoSEQ multiplex PCR; TCRdb keeps in-frame clones, though not all of them. The table records over 65,000 clones, approximately 90% of them present only once. The sequenced sample was peripheral blood, obtained in the first trimester of pregnancy. The receptors originated from a female donor with multiple sclerosis, enrolled in a pregnancy study.

In DNA, the CDR3 is TGTGCCAGCAGCGAGACAGTAAACTACGAGCAGTACTTC. Translation: CASSETVNYEQYF. The chain recombines TRBV7-9 with TRBJ2-7; D possibly corresponds to TRBD1 (5 bases). The V end lost 5 bases, the J end lost 3 bases, and 11 bases lay between the germline ends. This CDR3 is built from 13 residues. Germline V gene data show CDR1 as SEHNR and CDR2 as FQNEAQ (reference sequence).

The chain joins TRBV12-5 to TRBJ2-5, with 11 bases that match TRBD1. J was trimmed by 4 bases and V by 7 bases; bases with no gene match: 11. Germline V gene sequence: CDR1 LGHNT, CDR2 FRNRAP. This CDR3 has 16 amino acids. Here the CDR3 reads CASAPPRTGGLETQYF. The DNA of the CDR3 is TGTGCTAGTGCTCCACCCAGGACAGGGGGCTTAGAGACCCAGTACTTC.

The rearrangement joins TRBV7-2 to TRBJ2-2; TRBD1 matches 7 bases. The length of the CDR3 is 15 residues. Germline V CDR1 and CDR2: SGHTA, FQGNSA. Losses at the gene ends were 0 bases for V and 5 bases for J; bases not matched to a gene: 3. CDR3 region: CASSLATGMTGELFF. The DNA for the CDR3 is TGTGCCAGCAGCTTAGCGACAGGGATGACCGGGGAGCTGTTTTTT.

The chain is built from TRBV10-3 and TRBJ1-1; 10 bases align to TRBD1. This CDR3 spans 13 amino acids. Germline V gene sequence: CDR1 ENHRY, CDR2 SYGVKD. The junction had 3 bases not matched to a gene; V was cut back by 6 bases and J by 5 bases. The CDR3 DNA is TGTGCCATCAGGGGGGACAGGGGTACTGAAGCTTTCTTT. It is translated as CAIRGDRGTEAFF.

The chain links TRBV12-1 to TRBJ2-5; the DNA was not compared with TRBD2, the D call given in the table. TRBV12-1 is flagged as a pseudogene. CDR3 length equals 16 residues. The CDR3 bases are TGTGCCAGCAGCCAGGACCGGGGGGGGCCAATTGAGACCCAGTACTTC. Protein: CASSQDRGGPIETQYF.

The V gene is TRBV19, the J gene TRBJ1-6, with D perhaps matching TRBD1 (5 bases). The CDR3 has 15 amino acids. Germline V gene data show CDR1 as LNHDA and CDR2 as SQIVND (reference sequence). The germline V and J ends were trimmed by 0 bases and 7 bases, with 10 bases remaining between them. CDR3 DNA sequence: TGTGCCAGTAGTATAGAAAGGGGTGACAATTCACCCCTCCACTTT. It translates to CASSIERGDNSPLHF.

The chain couples TRBV9 to TRBJ2-1; perhaps TRBD2 as D (6 bases). The CDR3 has 17 residues. Deletions cut 0 bases from V and 3 bases from J, with 16 bases between. CDR1 and CDR2 from the germline V gene are SGDLS and YYNGEE. The CDR3 reads CASSVGAAGSLYNEQFF. The CDR3 coding sequence is TGTGCCAGCAGCGTAGGAGCGGCGGGATCTCTCTACAATGAGCAGTTCTTC.

The chain carries TRBV5-6 and TRBJ1-1, with a weak D call TRBD1 (5 bases). The V end was cut by 0 bases, the J end by 7 bases, with 10 bases between. From germline, CDR1 is SGHDT and CDR2 YYEEEE. The CDR3 has 13 amino acids. For the CDR3, the DNA is TGTGCCAGCAGCTTGGCCCCGGACAATGAAGCTTTCTTT. Its translation is CASSLAPDNEAFF.

The rearrangement joins TRBV25-1 to TRBJ1-6; 7 bases are shared with TRBD1. The CDR3 runs 14 residues. Per the germline V gene, CDR1 is MGHDK and CDR2 is SYGVNS. J lost 7 bases, V lost 4 bases, and 4 bases had no gene match. The CDR3 spells CASSVKGANSPLHF. The DNA of the CDR3 is TGTGCCAGCAGTGTCAAGGGGGCGAATTCACCCCTCCACTTT. The full variable domain, rest sourced from reference TRBV25-1 and TRBJ1-6, is EADIYQTPRYLVIGTGKKITLECSQTMGHDKMYWYQQDPGMELHLIHYSYGVNSTEKGDLSSESTVSRIRTEHFPLTLESARPSHTSQYLCASSVKGANSPLHFGNGTRLTVT.

The chain employs TRBV6-1 and TRBJ1-4; 7 bases are a match to TRBD1. The germline V gene encodes CDR1 MNHNS and CDR2 SASEGT. The CDR3 has 13 amino acids. V was pared by 5 bases and J by 7 bases, with 4 bases of the junction left unmatched. The chain's CDR3 is CASSLRGREKLFF. The DNA of the CDR3 is TGTGCCAGCAGTTTAAGGGGGCGTGAAAAACTGTTTTTT.

The gene calls are TRBV27 and TRBJ2-7; 8 bases fit TRBD2. The CDR3 has 14 residues. V lost 5 bases and J lost 3; bases outside the gene matches: 6. Germline assignment: CDR1 MNHEY and CDR2 SMNVEV (reference sequence). The CDR3 DNA reads as TGTGCCAGCAGTGAGGTAGCGGGGCACTACGAGCAGTACTTC. Translated, it gives CASSEVAGHYEQYF.

The CDR3, as DNA: TGTGCCAGTAATTCGGAGTGGGGCAGTGCCTCCTATAATTCACCCCTCCACTTT. It codes for CASNSEWGSASYNSPLHF. This rearrangement joins TRBV19 to TRBJ1-6, with TRBD1 as a possible D gene (5 bases). Germline V gives CDR1 LNHDA, CDR2 SQIVND (reference sequence). With 7 bases removed from V and 0 bases from J, the gap between germline ends came to 19 bases. The CDR3 consists of 18 residues.

The chain joins TRBV5-4 to TRBJ1-2, with a tentative D call TRBD1 (6 bases). Germline CDR1 SGHNT, CDR2 YYREEE (reference sequence). The CDR3 spans 14 residues. Trimming left V 3 bases short and J 4 bases short, with 13 bases between. Written as DNA, the CDR3 is TGTGCCAGCAGCTCGAATTCAGGGGCCTATGGCTACACCTTC. Protein sequence: CASSSNSGAYGYTF.

The J gene is TRBJ1-5, the V gene TRBV28; D not certain. V lost 2 bases and J 9 bases, leaving 11 bases between the germline ends. The CDR3 is 13 residues long. Germline V gene data show CDR1 as MDHEN and CDR2 as SYDVKM. In nucleotides, the CDR3 is TGTGCCAGCAGTTTAATACCCGTCGGGCCCCAGCATTTT. Translating it yields CASSLIPVGPQHF.